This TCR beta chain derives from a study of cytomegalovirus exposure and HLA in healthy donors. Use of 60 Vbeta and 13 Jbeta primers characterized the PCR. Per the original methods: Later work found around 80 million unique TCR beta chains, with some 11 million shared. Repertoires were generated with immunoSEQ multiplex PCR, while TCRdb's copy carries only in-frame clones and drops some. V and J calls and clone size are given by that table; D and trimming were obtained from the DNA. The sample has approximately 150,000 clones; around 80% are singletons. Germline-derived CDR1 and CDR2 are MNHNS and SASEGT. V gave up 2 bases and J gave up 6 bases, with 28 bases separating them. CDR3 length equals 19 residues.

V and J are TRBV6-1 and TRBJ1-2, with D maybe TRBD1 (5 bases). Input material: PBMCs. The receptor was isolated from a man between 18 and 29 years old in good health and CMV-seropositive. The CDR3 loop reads CASSEMGGLRAPSDHGYTF. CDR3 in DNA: TGTGCCAGCAGTGAAATGGGGGGGTTAAGGGCTCCCAGTGACCATGGCTACACCTTC.